The 6 T cell receptor beta chains below come from one sample, sequenced in a study of Ad26.COV2.S vaccination and SARS-CoV-2 variants. Treatment noted: approximately 18 received Ad26.COV2.S at low or high dose, single or two shots; 5 received placebo; per-sample allocation not given. The samples date from day 63 after the first vaccine or placebo injection. Sequencing used immunoSEQ multiplex PCR; TCRdb keeps in-frame clones, though not all of them. The sample lists some 300,000 clones; 70% to 90% were seen once. This material consisted of peripheral blood, taken in a trial of Ad26.COV2.S vaccine versus placebo. The receptors stem from a person between 18 and 59 years old who received the Ad26.COV2.S COVID-19 vaccine or a placebo.

The chain links TRBV27 to TRBJ2-3, with D unresolved. V lost 7 bases and J 0 bases, leaving 8 bases between the germline ends. Germline loops: CDR1 MNHEY, CDR2 SMNVEV (reference sequence). The CDR3 is made up of 13 amino acids. The CDR3 region has the DNA TGTGCCAGCAAACTGGCTAGCACAGATACGCAGTATTTT. Its translation is CASKLASTDTQYF.

J is TRBJ1-4 and V is TRBV27; 8 bases line up with TRBD1. V lost 7 bases, J lost 5 bases, and 3 bases stayed unmatched. CDR3 length equals 13 residues. Germline assignment: CDR1 MNHEY and CDR2 SMNVEV (reference sequence). CDR3 bases: TGTGCCAGCACCCGACAGGGGAATGAAAAACTGTTTTTT. It specifies CASTRQGNEKLFF.

The chain combines TRBV2 with TRBJ1-2, with TRBD1 matching 8 bases. Germline CDR1 reads SNHLY; CDR2 reads FYNNEI. The CDR3 length is 17 residues. Unmatched junction bases numbered 18, after V lost 6 bases and J lost 6 bases. The CDR3: CASSYGTGILSIHGYTF. The CDR3 bases are TGTGCCAGCAGCTACGGGACAGGAATTTTATCGATTCATGGCTACACCTTC.

V is TRBV2 and J is TRBJ2-7; D is unresolved. From germline, CDR1 is SNHLY and CDR2 FYNNEI. This CDR3 contains 12 residues. V lost 2 bases and J lost 3, with 5 bases in between. In DNA, the CDR3 is TGTGCCAGCAGTGAATTTGACTACGAGCAGTACTTC. Amino acid sequence: CASSEFDYEQYF.

This clone appeared a few times. The genes are TRBV7-8 and TRBJ1-5; D perhaps matches TRBD1 (6 bases). In germline, CDR1 is SGHVS, CDR2 FQNEAQ. V was clipped by 5 bases and J by 3 bases, with 20 bases between them. The CDR3 runs 17 residues. The CDR3 DNA sequence: TGTGCCAGCAGCCCCGCCGGGGGGAGGGGGGCCAATCAGCCCCAGCATTTT. Amino acids: CASSPAGGRGANQPQHF.

CDR3 in amino acids: CATSRERLDTQYF. As DNA, the CDR3 is TGTGCCACCAGCAGAGAAAGGTTGGATACGCAGTATTTT. V usage is TRBV15 and J usage is TRBJ2-3; D ambiguous. Germline values: CDR1 LNHNV, CDR2 YYDKDF (reference sequence). The germline V and J ends were trimmed by 0 bases and 6 bases, with 7 bases remaining between them. The CDR3 runs to 13 residues.